What follows are 21 T cell receptor beta chains derived from one specimen sequenced in a study of blood T cell repertoires in COVID-19. The assay was immunoSEQ multiplex PCR, and TCRdb's table has in-frame clones only and misses some. The sample records some 280,000 clones, around four fifths being singletons. Source material: peripheral blood. The source is a woman aged 50 to 65 with active or convalescent COVID-19.

This clone was found once. V is TRBV18 and J is TRBJ2-3; the D gene is possibly TRBD1 (6 bases). The CDR3 spans 16 residues. V shed 3 bases and J shed 0 bases, with 13 bases lying between them. Germline V gene sequence: CDR1 KGHSH, CDR2 LQKENI. CDR3 DNA sequence: TGTGCCAGCTCACCGCTCAGACAGGTTAGCACAGATACGCAGTATTTT. Translation: CASSPLRQVSTDTQYF.

Concerning this clone: Other nucleotide sequences from this sample produce the same CDR3. V is TRBV6-1 and J is TRBJ1-1; TRBD1 agrees at 8 bases. With 6 bases clipped from V and 7 bases from J, the junction kept 16 bases outside the gene matches. Looked up from germline, CDR1 is MNHNS and CDR2 is SASEGT. This CDR3 comprises 16 residues. The DNA for the CDR3 is TGTGCCAGCAGCGAAACTCGGGACAGGTGGAGGCTTGAAGCTTTCTTT. Protein sequence: CASSETRDRWRLEAFF.

The CDR3 region has the DNA TGTGCCAGCAGTGGTAGCCAAGAGCAGTTCTTC. This sequence encodes CASSGSQEQFF. The chain recombines TRBV2 with TRBJ2-1; no definite D call. This CDR3 region has 11 residues. The V and J ends lost 4 bases and 10 bases respectively, with 8 bases between them. The germline gives CDR1 SNHLY, CDR2 FYNNEI.

This chain connects TRBV5-5 to TRBJ2-7, with D possibly being TRBD1 (5 bases). V gave up 0 bases and J gave up 0 bases, with 10 bases separating them. The germline gives CDR1 SGHKS, CDR2 YYEKEE (reference sequence). The CDR3 has 15 residues. CDR3 in amino acids: CASSLDRISSYEQYF. Here the CDR3 DNA reads TGTGCCAGCAGCTTGGACAGGATCAGCTCCTACGAGCAGTACTTC.

The rearrangement joins TRBV30 to TRBJ1-4, with D perhaps TRBD1 (5 bases). CDR3 length: 13 amino acids. CDR1 and CDR2 (germline): GTSNPN, SVGIG (reference sequence). V lost 4 bases to trimming and J lost 4 bases, with 10 bases between them. This CDR3 reads CAWTPRVNEKLFF. The CDR3 DNA reads TGTGCCTGGACCCCCAGGGTTAATGAAAAACTGTTTTTT.

This clone has more than one count but fewer than ten. The chain employs TRBV6-4 and TRBJ2-1, with 14 nucleotides matching TRBD2. This CDR3 region has 16 residues. Losses at the gene ends were 5 bases for V and 9 bases for J; bases not matched to a gene: 9. The V gene's germline CDR1 is MRHNA and CDR2 SNTAGT. CDR3 protein: CASSSLGLAGASEQFF. CDR3 DNA sequence: TGTGCCAGCAGTAGCTTGGGACTAGCGGGAGCTAGTGAGCAGTTCTTC.

The chain employs TRBV5-1 and TRBJ2-1; D possibly corresponds to TRBD2 (6 bases). Trimming removed 4 bases at V and 7 bases at J, with 21 bases between. There are 16 residues in the CDR3. Germline loops: CDR1 SGHRS, CDR2 YFSETQ. As DNA, the CDR3 is TGCGCCAGCAGCGTCGGTGGCCGGGAGCTACGTAATGAGCAGTTCTTC. This sequence encodes CASSVGGRELRNEQFF. The full variable domain, with the rest looked up from reference TRBV5-1 and TRBJ2-1, is KAGVTQTPRYLIKTRGQQVTLSCSPISGHRSVSWYQQTPGQGLQFLFEYFSETQRNKGNFPGRFSGRQFSNSRSEMNVSTLELGDSALYLCASSVGGRELRNEQFFGPGTRLTVL.

CDR3 in amino acids: CASSQDSQIYEQYF. CDR3 coding DNA: TGCGCCAGCAGCCAGGACAGCCAAATTTACGAGCAGTACTTC. J is TRBJ2-7 and V is TRBV5-1; perhaps TRBD1 as D (6 bases). CDR1 and CDR2 from the germline V gene are SGHRS and YFSETQ. The CDR3 is made up of 14 amino acids. Trimming removed 4 bases from V and 4 bases from J, with 15 bases in between.

This clone is a singleton in its sample. This chain links TRBV12-3 or TRBV12-4 with TRBJ2-1, with a tentative D call TRBD2 (6 bases). Trimming took off 5 bases at V and 6 bases at J, with 8 bases between the two ends. The CDR3 has 12 residues. CDR3 coding DNA: TGTGCCAGCAGTCTGACTAGCAATGAGCAGTTCTTC. Protein sequence: CASSLTSNEQFF.

V usage is TRBV9 and J usage is TRBJ1-2, with a possible D match to TRBD1 (5 bases). V shed 5 bases and J shed 4 bases, with 12 bases lying between them. CDR1 and CDR2 from the germline V gene are SGDLS and YYNGEE. The CDR3 loop spans 13 amino acids. The CDR3 region is CASSGGSVYGYTF. The CDR3 bases are TGTGCCAGCAGTGGGGGGAGTGTCTATGGCTACACCTTC.

The chain is built from TRBV11-2 and TRBJ2-7, with D unclear. The germline V gene encodes CDR1 SGHAT and CDR2 FQNNGV. The ends were cut back, 3 bases at V and 1 base at J, with 4 bases in the middle. This CDR3 has 12 amino acids. The CDR3 DNA is TGTGCCAGCAGCTTGGCTTCCTACGAGCAGTACTTC. Translating it yields CASSLASYEQYF.

This chain links TRBV2 with TRBJ2-5, with 8 bases that match TRBD1. CDR1 SNHLY and CDR2 FYNNEI come from the germline V gene. The CDR3 is 13 residues long. V was pared by 7 bases and J by 2 bases, with 3 bases of the junction left unmatched. CDR3 bases: TGTGCCAGCAACGGACAGGGTCAAGAGACCCAGTACTTC. It translates to CASNGQGQETQYF.

The chain recombines TRBV2 with TRBJ1-1; 12 bases fit TRBD1. There are 14 residues in the CDR3. Trimming removed 7 bases from V and 6 bases from J; junction bases left unmatched: 6. CDR1 is SNHLY and CDR2 is FYNNEI in the germline V gene. CDR3: CASKPGQGASEAFF. As DNA, the CDR3 is TGTGCCAGCAAACCGGGACAGGGGGCCTCTGAAGCTTTCTTT.

This sequence joins TRBV13 and TRBJ1-1; unclear D gene. The CDR3 covers 14 residues. Germline CDR1 is PRHDT and CDR2 is FYEKMQ (reference sequence). The V gene lost 1 base and the J gene lost 6 bases, with 12 bases spanning the gap. CDR3 sequence: CASSLEATDPEAFF. The CDR3 nucleotides are TGTGCCAGCAGCTTAGAGGCAACAGATCCTGAAGCTTTCTTT. Variable domain in full (rest from reference TRBV13 and TRBJ1-1): AAGVIQSPRHLIKEKRETATLKCYPIPRHDTVYWYQQGPGQDPQFLISFYEKMQSDKGSIPDRFSAQQFSDYHSELNMSSLELGDSALYFCASSLEATDPEAFFGQGTRLTVV.

This chain uses TRBV28 with TRBJ2-7; D might be TRBD1 (5 bases). The CDR3 has 15 residues. Germline V gene sequence: CDR1 MDHEN, CDR2 SYDVKM. The V gene lost 5 bases and the J gene lost 3 bases, with 17 bases spanning the gap. The CDR3 sequence: CASSPPRTLIYEQYF. The CDR3 coding sequence is TGTGCCAGCAGTCCTCCCAGGACACTCATCTACGAGCAGTACTTC.

The rearrangement joins TRBV3-1 (or the pseudogene TRBV3-2) to TRBJ2-7, with D possibly TRBD1 on 6 matching bases. Trimming took off 1 base at V and 0 bases at J, with 13 bases between the two ends. Germline assignment: CDR1 LGHDT and CDR2 YNNKEL (reference sequence). The CDR3 totals 16 residues. CDR3 loop: CASSQGQAAGSYEQYF. Written as DNA, the CDR3 is TGTGCCAGCAGCCAAGGACAGGCCGCGGGCTCCTACGAGCAGTACTTC.

V and J are TRBV5-1 and TRBJ2-5, with TRBD2 matching 15 bases. The germline V gene has CDR1 SGHRS and CDR2 YFSETQ. The CDR3 has 17 residues. V trimming: 3 bases; J trimming: 5 bases; junction bases outside the gene matches: 8. The CDR3 region is CASSSLRTSGRDETQYF. CDR3 DNA: TGCGCCAGCAGCTCGTTAAGGACTAGCGGGAGGGATGAGACCCAGTACTTC.

This sequence joins TRBV5-1 and TRBJ1-6; 10 nucleotides match TRBD1. CDR1 is SGHRS, CDR2 YFSETQ, per germline. This CDR3 spans 14 amino acids. J lost 10 bases, V lost 2 bases, and 3 bases had no gene match. The CDR3 loop is CASSFGQGDSPLHF. The CDR3 DNA follows: TGCGCCAGCAGCTTTGGACAGGGGGACTCACCCCTCCACTTT.

The gene calls are TRBV2 and TRBJ2-2; TRBD2 matches 7 bases. Germline V lookup: CDR1 SNHLY, CDR2 FYNNEI. V shed 2 bases, J shed 5 bases, and the junction held 8 bases outside the gene matches. The CDR3 extends over 16 amino acids. The CDR3: CASSERTGGGTGELFF. The CDR3 bases are TGTGCCAGCAGTGAACGTACTGGGGGAGGGACCGGGGAGCTGTTTTTT.

This chain joins TRBV30 and TRBJ1-1; no reliable D call. V was cut by 0 bases and J by 3 bases, with 8 bases left in between. Per the germline V gene, CDR1 is GTSNPN and CDR2 is SVGIG (reference sequence). CDR3 length: 13 residues. CDR3 amino acids: CAWSVQLDTEAFF. The CDR3 bases are TGTGCCTGGAGTGTACAATTGGACACTGAAGCTTTCTTT.

The CDR3 here is CASSRGGGETQYF. In DNA form, the CDR3 reads TGTGCCAGCAGCCGGGGGGGAGGGGAGACCCAGTACTTC. V usage is TRBV7-2 and J usage is TRBJ2-5, with TRBD2 matching 8 bases. Germline V gives CDR1 SGHTA, CDR2 FQGNSA. The CDR3 extends over 13 amino acids. V lost 5 bases to trimming and J lost 5 bases; unmatched junction nucleotides: 4.